This is a list of T cell receptor beta chains from one sample in a study of cytomegalovirus exposure and HLA in healthy donors. Using immunoSEQ multiplex PCR, the repertoire was profiled, and TCRdb retains in-frame clones only, with some absent. The sample comprises tens of thousands of clones, around 82% of which are singletons, and more than 1.4% rests with the top ten. Input material: PBMCs. The receptors shown here come from a female donor in good health and CMV-seronegative. CDR3s include the opening cysteine and the closing phenylalanine or tryptophan. Fields, in order: V gene, J gene, CDR3 protein.

TRBV7-9,TRBJ1-1,CASSSTGTSRSTEAFF
TRBV7-6,TRBJ2-5,CASSLAQFRGGARETQYF
TRBV29-1,TRBJ2-7,CSVVLPGQGSHEQYF
TRBV7-2,TRBJ2-5,CASSLAMRVGQTQYF
TRBV5-6,TRBJ1-4,CASSLNPGSEKLFF
TRBV15,TRBJ1-2,CATSGRGQGSYGYTF
TRBV7-9,TRBJ2-7,CASSLGKGTYEQYF
TRBV10-3,TRBJ2-7,CAISGLEVAYEQYF
TRBV19,TRBJ1-1,CASSIRQDNTEAFF
TRBV19,TRBJ1-6,CASSIDPNSPLHF
TRBV9,TRBJ1-5,CASSNGVNQPQHF
TRBV25-1,TRBJ2-7,CASSPPTGGSREQYF
TRBV25-1,TRBJ1-2,CASSVQGREDYGYTF
TRBV6-5,TRBJ1-6,CASRFDRARSPLHF
TRBV5-1,TRBJ2-3,CASSSGSGGNTQYF
TRBV7-2,TRBJ2-2,CASSSRGILTGELFF
TRBV4-1,TRBJ1-6,CASSEVFRDRDSLTLHF
TRBV2,TRBJ1-6,CASSPTGGTNSPLHF
TRBV9,TRBJ1-2,CASSSTSHGTGGNGYTF